This T cell receptor (beta chain) was identified in a study of cytomegalovirus exposure and HLA in healthy donors (dated by TCRdb to the late 2010s). For context, the study as a whole: According to an earlier analysis of a few hundred of the donors, 200 million or so T cells yielded some 110 million unique TCR beta sequences and roughly 280 Gb of sequence data. Rather than using new phenotypic data, the later analysis identified candidate immune exposures from TCR beta sequences and from how often those sequences occurred across donors. Of the 300 to 500 genotyped donors, roughly 76% were placed in the genetic ancestry cluster associated with self-reported Caucasian donors. A handful of DR-DQ haplotypes were handled as single units for association and clustering because linkage in the cohort was strong. Typing coverage varied by locus: roughly 620-640 donors for A, B, C, DRB1 and DQB1; some 520 for DQA1; approximately 570 for DPA1; 450 to 480 for DPB1. Approximately 300 gigabases of sequencing data and 70 million to 95 million unique TCR sequences made up an early release that covered over 550 HLA-typed donors. Class I and class II HLA loci were covered by the typing at four-digit resolution. Along with the 666-subject first cohort, a separate validation cohort of over 90 different subjects was used. In a later genetic analysis, genome-wide SNP genotypes for about three fifths of the 666 donors were used, and that subset was treated as a discovery cohort. A later analysis re-examined previously published TCR beta repertoires from just over 650 donors and added high-resolution HLA genotyping to investigate patterns of TCR occurrence. Donor age, sex, ethnicity and CMV serostatus were compiled together with the repertoire data. Using immunosequencing, the study profiled T cell repertoires from fewer than 850 subjects and related those repertoires to cytomegalovirus serostatus. The study aimed to test whether signatures of past pathogen exposure could be identified by cataloging public T cell receptors. Every discovery cohort repertoire had been produced on one sequencing platform. To predict cytomegalovirus infection status, the study brought together high-throughput TCR immunosequencing, statistical association of individual TCRs with disease status, and machine learning. Among approximately 370 genotyped donors of the cohort, an average of approximately 240,000 unique TCR beta nucleotide sequences was sequenced per donor, of which 15% to 20% were non-productive. To decide whether each TCR beta V gene segment behaved as functional or pseudogenic, an earlier analysis of some 540 of the donors relied on high-throughput TCR beta sequencing. The full study reports these points: In a later analysis, 16,951 TCR beta sequences were associated with specific HLA alleles at a false discovery rate of 0.05. About 15 rarely observed V segments, including chromosome 9 orphons, were excluded from the earlier analysis of 550 to 700 of the donors because counts were too low. V-gene and J-gene trimming of TCR beta chains was associated with a missense DCLRE1C variant in a later genetic analysis, and the association was replicated in an independent cohort. Because some donors lacked HLA typing at each locus, the association tests relied only on the typed subset. A few of the identified cytomegalovirus-associated TCR beta chains were confirmed in vitro to be specific for cytomegalovirus antigens. Assigning TCR associations to individual alleles was difficult when HLA alleles, especially DR and DQ, strongly co-occurred. Some IMGT-functional V segments, including TRBV6-2 and TRBV6-3, could not be told apart with the 87-base-pair reads, so those segments were excluded. A further reported finding was that TCR beta sequences accurately predicted the HLA-A and HLA-B alleles for most subjects in the first cohort. While some public TCRs were present in many individuals, most TCR sequences turned up only very rarely across donors. Linkage disequilibrium might explain the correlated functional status among segregating V segments, but an unknown experimental factor could not be ruled out. According to the authors, the approach could potentially be generalized to other disease states and immunological phenotypes. CMV serostatus was the only immune exposure information available for the cohort. The cohort was sequenced for TCR beta chains only, and without alpha or paired-chain data the features that could be detected were limited. In a later analysis, most CMV-associated TCR beta chains were found to appear HLA-restricted, with HLA associations seemingly driven largely by CMV exposure. According to a later analysis, TCR association rates differed among HLA loci, with DRB1 alleles showing the most associated TCRs and HLA-C alleles showing the fewest. In an earlier analysis of several hundred of the donors, most TCR beta V segments were observed in productive rearrangements about 87% or about 30% of the time, broadly matching IMGT annotations. The study listed 150 to 200 TCR beta chains as associated with cytomegalovirus. In a later genetic analysis, fewer N-insertions in productive TCRs were reported among donors in an Asian-associated ancestry cluster than the roughly 700-donor mean. A cluster of highly shared sequence variants was judged likely to represent a technical artifact of the sequencing pipeline. The presence/absence analyses assumed that sequencing depth was roughly uniform across donors, and that assumption may not be true. The classifier was reported to diagnose cytomegalovirus status with high specificity and sensitivity in both the original cohort and the validation cohort. In a later analysis, HLA-associated TCR beta chains showed more clonal expansion and lower generation probabilities than non-associated chains that were equally common. Several of the top co-occurrence clusters appeared to be linked to parvovirus B19, influenza, CMV and Epstein-Barr virus, according to a later analysis.

The cohort was made up of about 610 healthy bone marrow donors. All cohort members were sampled while nominally healthy, although unrecorded immune exposures were likely present. The donor was CMV seropositive and belonged to the group of 250 to 350 seropositive cohort members. Every donor gave a peripheral blood sample, and the peripheral blood mononuclear cells from that sample were used for TCR beta sequencing. Genomic DNA was extracted from the blood cell samples with the Qiagen DNeasy Blood Extraction Kit. The method behind the library was the immunoSEQ multiplex PCR assay. The multiplex PCR relied on a mix of 60 forward primers for TCR Vbeta segments and 13 reverse primers for TCR Jbeta segments. Amplification of the CDR3 region of rearranged TCR beta genes was performed with a multiplex PCR assay on genomic DNA. The Illumina HiSeq System was used to sequence the amplified TCR beta libraries as 87-base-pair reads. On the authors' methods: In a later analysis, tens of millions of unique TCR beta chains were counted across the 690 or so repertoires, and around 11 million of these chains were shared by at least two donors. Raw reads were error-corrected and collapsed into unique sequences with a nearest-neighbor algorithm that merged closely related sequences to remove PCR and sequencing errors. V, D and J gene segments were assigned by aligning CDR3 sequences to IMGT reference sequences. For a sequence to be retained, at least a six-nucleotide match to both a V gene segment and a J gene segment was required. Rearrangements were classified as productive when the CDR3 lacked stop codons and remained in frame with V and J, and all other rearrangements were classified as non-productive. CDR3 was defined according to IMGT convention as the region running from the second conserved V-encoded cysteine to the conserved J-encoded phenylalanine. In an earlier analysis of approximately 500 of the donors, sequences lacking an unambiguous match to a single V gene segment were excluded. In an earlier analysis of around 590 of the donors, a V segment was called functional when productive rearrangements were above 56.7%, and segregating when the standard deviation between donors exceeded 5%. A statistical classification framework was built to diagnose cytomegalovirus status from the catalog of TCR beta chain sequences. In a later analysis, TCR nucleotide sequences were compared against IMGT/GENE-DB human TR gene sequences so that V and J genes could be assigned. Using the TCRdist pipeline, a later analysis assigned CDR3 sequences along with most-parsimonious VDJ recombination scenarios. In a later analysis, each TCR beta chain was defined by its CDR3 amino acid sequence together with its V-gene family, and reads lacking a unique V-gene family were excluded. As a way to deal with suspected cross-contamination and a sequencing artifact, a later analysis dropped 450 to 700 nucleotide sequences that were highly shared and had low generation probability. A later analysis calculated a clonal expansion index for each public chain from normalized within-repertoire ranks of inferred template counts. In a later analysis, generation probabilities were computed with a VDJ recombination model fitted to out-of-frame rearrangements, and the resulting probabilities were checked against IGoR. In a later analysis, hypergeometric tests were used to score TCR-TCR, TCR-HLA and TCR-CMV co-occurrence, with a repertoire-size bias correction applied to TCR pairs. In a later analysis, false discovery rates were estimated by permuting HLA or CMV assignments 20 times. In a later analysis, co-occurring TCRs were grouped using DBSCAN, and TCRdist sequence similarity was added for clustering within HLA-allele-positive subsets. Repertoires with fewer than 30,000 or more than 120,000 public chains, plus five repertoires with anomalous nucleotide sharing, were excluded from co-occurrence clustering. The table comes from immuneACCESS by way of TCRdb, which keeps in-frame sequences with V and J called. Part of the clones is missing from these tables; in studies checked, under half for an unresolved V gene and the rest for unknown reasons. V and J calls and clone size come straight from that table; D and trimming were deduced from the DNA. The sample table holds roughly 150,000 clones, of which roughly 77% were seen once. The top ten constitute under 2.5% of the sample.

The CDR3, from cysteine to phenylalanine, totals 17 residues. The DNA shown is the 51-base CDR3, in frame from base 1. V loses 0 bases at its end and J loses 5 bases; junction bases beyond the gene matches: 9. CDR1 LGHNT and CDR2 FRNRAP are derived from the germline V gene. Concerning this clone: It has no known antigen specificity. The sample holds no much larger clone one base away, and base qualities are not on file.

This chain joins TRBV12-5 to TRBJ2-3, with 9 central nucleotides matching TRBD2. The source material was PBMCs. This TCR was recovered from a man in his fifties or sixties in good health and CMV-seropositive. The sequenced DNA is TGTGCTAGTGGTTTGGTTCTATCTCGCGGGGGGGTAGATACGCAGTATTTT. Protein translation: CASGLVLSRGGVDTQYF.